The TCR beta chain described here comes from a study of blood T cell repertoires in COVID-19. Looking at the study overall: Specimens from acute and convalescent COVID-19 originated in the United States, Italy and Spain. T cells, B-cell-depleted T cells, or PBMCs supplied cDNA or gDNA.

From germline, CDR1 is MDHEN and CDR2 SYDVKM. Deletions cut 2 bases from V and 4 bases from J, with 11 bases between. The CDR3 is 14 amino acids. Original handling: Reference gene primer amplification gave nucleated cell count estimates. The data were produced by immunoSEQ multiplex PCR, yet TCRdb's version contains in-frame clones alone and is incomplete. The D gene and trimming were derived from the DNA, and the V and J assignments and clone size from that table. The table includes under 200,000 clones, roughly 80% detected once. This receptor was obtained from a man aged 55 to 70 with acute or convalescent COVID-19. The V and J genes are TRBV28 and TRBJ1-2, with D possibly being TRBD1 (6 bases). The sequenced sample consisted of peripheral blood. CDR3 bases: TGTGCCAGCAGTTTACGCGGGGGCGGCTATGGCTACACCTTC. It specifies CASSLRGGGYGYTF.